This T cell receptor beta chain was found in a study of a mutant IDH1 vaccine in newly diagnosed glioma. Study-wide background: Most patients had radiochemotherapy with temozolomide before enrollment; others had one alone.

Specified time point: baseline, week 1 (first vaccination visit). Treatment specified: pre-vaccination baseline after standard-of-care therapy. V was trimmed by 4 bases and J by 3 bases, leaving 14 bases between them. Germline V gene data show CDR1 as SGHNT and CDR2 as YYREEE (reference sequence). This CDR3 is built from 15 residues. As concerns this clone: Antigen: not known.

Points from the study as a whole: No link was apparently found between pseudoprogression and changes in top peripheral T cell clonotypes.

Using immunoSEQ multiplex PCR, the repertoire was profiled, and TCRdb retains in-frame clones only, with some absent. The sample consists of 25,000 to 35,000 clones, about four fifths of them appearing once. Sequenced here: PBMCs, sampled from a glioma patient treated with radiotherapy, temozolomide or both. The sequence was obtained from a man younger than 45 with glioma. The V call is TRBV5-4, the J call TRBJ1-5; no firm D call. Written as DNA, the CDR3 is TGTGCCAGCAGCGGGAGTGGGGAAAACAATCAGCCCCAGCATTTT. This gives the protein CASSGSGENNQPQHF.